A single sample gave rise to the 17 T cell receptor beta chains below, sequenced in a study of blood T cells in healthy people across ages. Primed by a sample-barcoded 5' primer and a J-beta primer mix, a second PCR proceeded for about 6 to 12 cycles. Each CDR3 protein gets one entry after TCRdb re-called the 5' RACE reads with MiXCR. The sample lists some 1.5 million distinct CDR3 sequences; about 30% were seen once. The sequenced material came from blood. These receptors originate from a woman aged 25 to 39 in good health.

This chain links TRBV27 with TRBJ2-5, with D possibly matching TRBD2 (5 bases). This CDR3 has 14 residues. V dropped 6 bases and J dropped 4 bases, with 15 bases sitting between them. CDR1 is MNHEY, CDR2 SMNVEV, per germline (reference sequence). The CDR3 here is CASSPEDSRETQYF. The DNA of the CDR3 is TGTGCCAGCAGCCCGGAGGACTCCCGAGAGACCCAGTACTTC.

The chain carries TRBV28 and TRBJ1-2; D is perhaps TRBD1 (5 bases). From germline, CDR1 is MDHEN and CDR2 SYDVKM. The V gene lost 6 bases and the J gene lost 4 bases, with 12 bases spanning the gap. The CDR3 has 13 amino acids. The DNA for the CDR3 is TGTGCCAGCAGGCTCACAGGCGCCTATGGCTACACCTTC. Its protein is CASRLTGAYGYTF.

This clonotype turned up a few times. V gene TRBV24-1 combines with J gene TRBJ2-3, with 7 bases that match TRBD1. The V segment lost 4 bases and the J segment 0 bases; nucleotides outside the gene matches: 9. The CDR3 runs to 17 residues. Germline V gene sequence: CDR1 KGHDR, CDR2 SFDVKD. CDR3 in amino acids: CATSDRPTGSSTDTQYF. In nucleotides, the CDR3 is TGTGCCACCAGTGACCGGCCGACAGGGTCTAGCACAGATACGCAGTATTTT.

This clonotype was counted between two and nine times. CDR3 loop: CAIRAPPRGGYTF. CDR3 coding DNA: TGTGCCATCAGGGCACCCCCGAGAGGGGGCTACACCTTC. The gene calls are TRBV10-3 and TRBJ1-2; D remains ambiguous. Trimming left V 6 bases short and J 8 bases short, with 16 bases between. Germline CDR1 reads ENHRY; CDR2 reads SYGVKD. This CDR3 contains 13 residues.

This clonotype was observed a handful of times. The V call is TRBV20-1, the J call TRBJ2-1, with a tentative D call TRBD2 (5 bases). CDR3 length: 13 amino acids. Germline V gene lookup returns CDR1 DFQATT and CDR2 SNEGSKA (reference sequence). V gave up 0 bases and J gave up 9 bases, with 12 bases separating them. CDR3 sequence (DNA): TGCAGTGCTAGAGATAGCGCACAAATTGAGCAGTTCTTC. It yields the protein CSARDSAQIEQFF.

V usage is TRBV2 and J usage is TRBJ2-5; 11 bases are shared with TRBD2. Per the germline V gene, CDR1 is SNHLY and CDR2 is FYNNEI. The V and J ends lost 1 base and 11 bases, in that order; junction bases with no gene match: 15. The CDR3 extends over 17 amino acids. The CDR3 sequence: CASSEVGLAGGFNEQYF. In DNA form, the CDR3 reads TGTGCCAGCAGTGAAGTAGGGTTAGCGGGGGGGTTCAATGAGCAGTACTTC.

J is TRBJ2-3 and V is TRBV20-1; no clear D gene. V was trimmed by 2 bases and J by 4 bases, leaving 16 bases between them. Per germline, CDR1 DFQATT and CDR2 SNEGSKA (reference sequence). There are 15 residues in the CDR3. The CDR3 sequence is CSARYPGREPDTQYF. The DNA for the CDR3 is TGCAGTGCTAGATACCCGGGTAGGGAACCAGATACGCAGTATTTT.

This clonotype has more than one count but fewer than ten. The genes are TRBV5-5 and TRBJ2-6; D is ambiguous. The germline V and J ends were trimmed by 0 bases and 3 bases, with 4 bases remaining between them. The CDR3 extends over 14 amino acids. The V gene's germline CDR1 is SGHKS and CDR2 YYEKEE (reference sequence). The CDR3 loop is CASSLEVGANVLTF. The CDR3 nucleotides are TGTGCCAGCAGCTTGGAGGTTGGGGCCAACGTCCTGACTTTC.

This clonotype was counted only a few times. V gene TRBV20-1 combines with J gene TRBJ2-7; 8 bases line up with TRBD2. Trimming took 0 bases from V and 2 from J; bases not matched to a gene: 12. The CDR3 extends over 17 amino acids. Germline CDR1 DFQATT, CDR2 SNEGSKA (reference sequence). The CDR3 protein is CSARDQSIAGGTYEQYF. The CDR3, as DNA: TGCAGTGCTAGAGATCAATCCATCGCGGGGGGAACCTACGAGCAGTACTTC.

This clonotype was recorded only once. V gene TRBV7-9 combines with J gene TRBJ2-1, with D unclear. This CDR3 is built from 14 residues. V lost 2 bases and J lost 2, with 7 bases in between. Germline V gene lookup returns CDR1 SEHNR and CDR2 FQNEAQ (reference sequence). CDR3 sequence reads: CASSLSLTYNEQFF. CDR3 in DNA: TGTGCCAGCAGCTTAAGTCTAACCTACAATGAGCAGTTCTTC. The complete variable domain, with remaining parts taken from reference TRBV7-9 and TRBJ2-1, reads DTGVSQNPRHKITKRGQNVTFRCDPISEHNRLYWYRQTLGQGPEFLTYFQNEAQLEKSRLLSDRFSAERPKGSFSTLEIQRTEQGDSAMYLCASSLSLTYNEQFFGPGTRLTVL.

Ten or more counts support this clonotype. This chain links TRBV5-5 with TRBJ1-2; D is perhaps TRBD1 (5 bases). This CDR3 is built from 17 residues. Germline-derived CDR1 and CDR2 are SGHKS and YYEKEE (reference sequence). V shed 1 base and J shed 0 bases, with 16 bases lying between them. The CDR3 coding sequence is TGTGCCAGCAGCTTGTTGGCTATGGGGACGGCTAACTATGGCTACACCTTC. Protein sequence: CASSLLAMGTANYGYTF.

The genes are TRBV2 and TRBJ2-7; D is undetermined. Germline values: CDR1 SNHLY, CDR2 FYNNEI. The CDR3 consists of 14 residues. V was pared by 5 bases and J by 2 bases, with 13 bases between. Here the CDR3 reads CASSYSRTPYEQYF. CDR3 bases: TGTGCCAGCAGTTACTCCAGGACCCCCTACGAGCAGTACTTC.

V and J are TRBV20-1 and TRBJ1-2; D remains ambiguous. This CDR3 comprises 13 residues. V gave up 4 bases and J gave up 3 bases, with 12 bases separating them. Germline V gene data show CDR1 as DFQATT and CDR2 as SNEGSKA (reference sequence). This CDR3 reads CSANSLRDYGYTF. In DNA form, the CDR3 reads TGCAGTGCTAACTCGTTAAGGGACTATGGCTACACCTTC.

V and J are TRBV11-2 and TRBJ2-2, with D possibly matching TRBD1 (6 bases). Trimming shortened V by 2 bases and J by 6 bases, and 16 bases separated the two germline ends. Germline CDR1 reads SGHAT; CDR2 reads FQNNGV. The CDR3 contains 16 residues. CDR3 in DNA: TGTGCCAGCAGCTTACGGCAGGGGATAGTTCCCGGGGAGCTGTTTTTT. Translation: CASSLRQGIVPGELFF.

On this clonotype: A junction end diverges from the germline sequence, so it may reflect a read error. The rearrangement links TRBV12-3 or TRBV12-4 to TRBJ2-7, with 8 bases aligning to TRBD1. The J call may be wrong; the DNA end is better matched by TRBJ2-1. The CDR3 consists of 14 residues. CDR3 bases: TGTGTCAGCAGTTGGACAGGGTTATCCTACGAGCAGTTCTTC. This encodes CVSSWTGLSYEQFF.

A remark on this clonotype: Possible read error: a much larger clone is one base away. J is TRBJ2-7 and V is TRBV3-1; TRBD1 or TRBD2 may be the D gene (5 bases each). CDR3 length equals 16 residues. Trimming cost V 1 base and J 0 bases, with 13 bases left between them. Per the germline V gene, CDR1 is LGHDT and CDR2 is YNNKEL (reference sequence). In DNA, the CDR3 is TGTGCCAGCAGCCAAGCCGGGGCAGGGAGCTCCTACGAGCAGTACTTC. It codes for CASSQAGAGSSYEQYF.

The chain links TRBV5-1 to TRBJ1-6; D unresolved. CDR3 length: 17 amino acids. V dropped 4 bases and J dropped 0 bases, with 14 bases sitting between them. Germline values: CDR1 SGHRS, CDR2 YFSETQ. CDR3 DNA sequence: TGCGCCAGCAGCCCAAAGACGGGTCTCTCCTATAATTCACCCCTCCACTTT. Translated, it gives CASSPKTGLSYNSPLHF.